The clone carrying this TCR beta chain came up a few times. What it binds is unknown. Libraries were prepared by immunoSEQ multiplex PCR; TCRdb keeps only in-frame clonotypes and omits some of them. Of tens of thousands of clones in the sample, over 60% were seen once. This entry is derived from a study of monozygotic twins with cystic fibrosis. Across the study: Library input was three micrograms of fragmented DNA, with approximately 16 PCR cycles.

Overall study results and limits: Unrelated CF individuals shared fewer identical clonotypes than monozygotic CF twins. J usage was most co-twin-similar in 8 of 16 pairs, V in 13. Low clonality (median roughly 0.01) suggested a mostly naive repertoire.

There are 13 residues in the CDR3. Germline V lookup: CDR1 MNHEY, CDR2 SMNVEV (reference sequence). V was clipped by 5 bases and J by 3 bases, with 10 bases between them. The chain uses TRBV27 and TRBJ2-5; D possibly corresponds to TRBD1 (5 bases). The sequence was collected from a girl aged 5 to 17 with cystic fibrosis. Material for sequencing was blood. The CDR3 reads CASSRQIKETQYF. Written as DNA, the CDR3 is TGTGCCAGCAGTAGACAGATAAAAGAGACCCAGTACTTC.